This T cell receptor (beta chain) was captured by sequencing in a study of cytomegalovirus exposure and HLA in healthy donors (dated by TCRdb to about 2017). Background for the entire study: According to an earlier analysis of a few hundred of the donors, about 170 million T cells yielded some 110 million unique TCR beta sequences and 276 Gb of sequence data. Rather than using new phenotypic data, the later analysis identified candidate immune exposures from TCR beta sequences and from how often those sequences occurred across donors. Along with the approximately 700-subject first cohort, a separate validation cohort of 120 different subjects was used. Among the approximately 430 genotyped donors, approximately 81% belonged to the genetic ancestry cluster associated with self-reported Caucasian donors. Among a few hundred genotyped donors of the cohort, an average of around 240,000 unique TCR beta nucleotide sequences were sequenced per donor, 15% to 20% of them non-productive. An early release covering 550 to 650 HLA-typed donors comprised approximately 300 gigabases of sequencing data and 65 million to 100 million unique TCR sequences. A later genetic analysis used genome-wide SNP genotypes for 398 of the 666 donors, treating that subset as a discovery cohort. Alongside the repertoire data, information on donor age, sex, ethnicity and CMV serostatus was compiled. The study was designed to test whether signatures of past pathogen exposure could be identified by cataloging public T cell receptors. Typing coverage varied by locus: 629-630 donors for A, B, C, DRB1 and DQB1; some 520 for DQA1; more than 600 for DPA1; approximately 490 for DPB1. Four or five DR-DQ haplotypes were handled as single units for association and clustering because linkage in the cohort was strong. Class I and class II HLA loci were covered by the typing at four-digit resolution. Every discovery cohort repertoire had been produced on one sequencing platform. To study patterns of TCR occurrence, a later analysis re-analyzed previously published TCR beta repertoires from around 670 donors and added high-resolution HLA genotyping. The study combined high-throughput TCR immunosequencing, statistical association of individual TCRs with disease status, and machine learning to predict cytomegalovirus infection status. To decide whether each TCR beta V gene segment behaved as functional or pseudogenic, an earlier analysis of approximately 600 of the donors relied on high-throughput TCR beta sequencing. The study profiled the T cell repertoires of 500 to 800 subjects by immunosequencing and related them to cytomegalovirus serostatus. What the research found in general, with its limitations: A total of 150 to 200 TCR beta chains were listed by the study as associated with cytomegalovirus. In a later analysis, several top co-occurrence clusters were reported to appear linked to parvovirus B19, influenza, CMV and Epstein-Barr virus. HLA typing was unavailable for some donors at each locus, so association tests used only the typed subset. Broadly in line with IMGT annotations, most TCR beta V segments showed up in productive rearrangements about 87% or about 30% of the time in an earlier analysis of 450 to 600 of the donors. A later analysis found that TCR association rates varied across HLA loci, with DRB1 alleles showing the most associated TCRs and HLA-C alleles the fewest. A further reported finding was that TCR beta sequences accurately predicted the HLA-A and HLA-B alleles for most subjects in the first cohort. Most TCR sequences were seen in very few donors, while some public TCRs were found in many individuals. A cluster of highly shared sequence variants was judged likely to be a technical artifact of the sequencing pipeline. V-gene and J-gene trimming of TCR beta chains was associated with a missense DCLRE1C variant in a later genetic analysis, and the association was replicated in an independent cohort. Linkage disequilibrium might explain the correlated functional status among segregating V segments, but an unknown experimental factor could not be excluded. In this cohort, only TCR beta chains were sequenced, and detectable features were limited by the absence of alpha or paired-chain data. When HLA alleles, especially DR and DQ, strongly co-occurred, TCR associations were difficult to assign to individual alleles. The only immune exposure information available for the cohort was CMV serostatus. Because counts were too low, roughly 17 rarely observed V segments, including chromosome 9 orphons, were left out of the earlier analysis of about 620 of the donors. In a later analysis, most CMV-associated TCR beta chains were found to appear HLA-restricted, with HLA associations seemingly driven largely by CMV exposure. A later analysis associated 15,000 to 20,000 TCR beta sequences with specific HLA alleles at a false discovery rate of 0.05. In a later analysis, HLA-associated TCR beta chains showed more clonal expansion and lower generation probabilities than non-associated chains that were equally common. Some IMGT-functional V segments, including TRBV6-2 and TRBV6-3, could not be distinguished by the 87-base-pair reads and were therefore excluded. In a later genetic analysis, fewer N-insertions in productive TCRs were reported among donors in an Asian-associated ancestry cluster than the roughly 700-donor mean. Cytomegalovirus status was reported to be diagnosed by the classifier with high specificity and sensitivity in both the original and validation cohorts. It was suggested by the authors that the approach could potentially be generalized to other disease states and immunological phenotypes. A few of the identified cytomegalovirus-associated TCR beta chains were confirmed in vitro to be specific for cytomegalovirus antigens. Sequencing depth was assumed to be roughly uniform across donors in the presence/absence analyses, though that assumption may not hold.

Libraries came from the immunoSEQ multiplex PCR assay. The multiplex PCR relied on a mix of 60 forward primers for TCR Vbeta segments and 13 reverse primers for TCR Jbeta segments. A multiplex PCR assay on genomic DNA amplified the CDR3 region of rearranged TCR beta genes. The Illumina HiSeq System was used to sequence the amplified TCR beta libraries as 87-base-pair reads. The paper's data handling went like this. A later analysis tallied roughly 80 million unique TCR beta chains across the 666 repertoires, and approximately 11 million of those chains were shared by two or more donors. Raw reads were error-corrected and collapsed into unique sequences with a nearest-neighbor algorithm that merged closely related sequences to remove PCR and sequencing errors. CDR3 sequences were aligned to IMGT reference sequences to assign V, D and J gene segments. For a sequence to be retained, a match of at least six nucleotides was required to both a V gene segment and a J gene segment. A rearrangement counted as productive if the CDR3 had no stop codons and remained in frame with V and J, and every other rearrangement counted as non-productive. Following IMGT convention, CDR3 was defined as the stretch from the second conserved V-encoded cysteine up to the conserved J-encoded phenylalanine. The earlier analysis of about 590 of the donors excluded sequences that lacked an unambiguous match to a single V gene segment. In an earlier analysis of 587 of the donors, V segments were called functional above 56.7% productive rearrangements and were called segregating when the between-donor standard deviation exceeded 5%. A statistical classification framework was built for diagnosing cytomegalovirus status from the catalog of TCR beta chain sequences. A later analysis assigned V and J genes by comparing TCR nucleotide sequences with IMGT/GENE-DB human TR gene sequences. Using the TCRdist pipeline, a later analysis assigned CDR3 sequences along with most-parsimonious VDJ recombination scenarios. In a later analysis, every TCR beta chain was defined by the combination of its CDR3 amino acid sequence and its V-gene family, and reads without a unique V-gene family were dropped. A later analysis removed 450 to 600 highly shared, low-generation-probability nucleotide sequences to deal with suspected cross-contamination and a sequencing artifact. In a later analysis, a clonal expansion index for each public chain was calculated from normalized within-repertoire ranks of inferred template counts. In a later analysis, generation probabilities were computed with a VDJ recombination model fitted to out-of-frame rearrangements, and the resulting probabilities were checked against IGoR. In a later analysis, hypergeometric tests were used to score TCR-TCR, TCR-HLA and TCR-CMV co-occurrence, with a repertoire-size bias correction applied to TCR pairs. A later analysis estimated false discovery rates by permuting HLA or CMV assignments 20 times. A later analysis grouped co-occurring TCRs with DBSCAN, adding TCRdist sequence similarity when clustering within HLA-allele-positive subsets. Repertoires with fewer than 30,000 or more than 120,000 public chains, plus five repertoires with anomalous nucleotide sharing, were excluded from co-occurrence clustering. In TCRdb, the immuneACCESS table is reduced to in-frame sequences with V and J assigned. These tables do not hold every clone; where another copy was compared, an unresolved V gene accounts for under half, and the others remain unexplained. V, J and clone size derive from that table, while D and trimming were established from the DNA sequence. This sample is represented by around 80,000 clones; around 79% of them were singletons. The top ten constitute around 1.5% of the sample.

Reading the germline V gene (reference sequence) gives CDR1 GTSNPN and CDR2 SVGIG. V loses 2 bases, J loses 6 bases, and the germline ends lie 7 bases apart. The CDR3 holds 12 amino acids from the cysteine to the phenylalanine. Just the 36-base CDR3 DNA is kept, in frame starting at base 1. The cohort consisted of 600 to 750 healthy bone marrow donors. Cohort members were all nominally healthy when sampled, although unrecorded immune exposures were likely present. The donor tested CMV seronegative and was one of the 352 seronegative cohort members. A peripheral blood sample was provided by each donor, and peripheral blood mononuclear cells were used for TCR beta sequencing. Genomic DNA was extracted from the blood cell samples with the Qiagen DNeasy Blood Extraction Kit. For this clone: Its antigen is currently not known. No per-base quality is available; no much larger clone lies one base away.

The receptor comes from a man aged 40-49 years in good health and CMV-seronegative. The specimen sequenced was PBMCs. The chain couples TRBV30 to TRBJ2-2; the D gene remains uncertain. The CDR3 has the sequence CAWSTSPGELFF. The nucleotide sequence reads TGTGCCTGGAGTACCAGTCCCGGGGAGCTGTTTTTT.